This paragraph reports one T cell receptor beta chain. Its specific antigen is unknown. This may be a read error, as it is one base from a much larger clone. This sample is part of a study of tumor-infiltrating lymphocytes in primary liver carcinoma (dated by TCRdb to the late 2010s). With regard to the full study: Of the five patients, three men and two women aged 30 to 69 years, four had hepatocellular carcinoma and one had combined HCC and intrahepatic cholangiocarcinoma. Tumors of the five patients were stage T1-T3 N0M0 with maximum diameters of roughly 4.2 to 11 cm. Each sample produced about 3.5 to 7.13 million productive TCRbeta reads, and read depth showed no significant difference between tissue types. Across five regions of each liver tumor, along with adjacent normal tissue and blood, the study brought together TCRbeta repertoire sequencing, expression microarrays and whole-exome sequencing. A total of 35 or so specimens from 5 patients went through TCRbeta repertoire sequencing, namely 25 tumor regions, 5 adjacent noncancerous liver tissues and 5 peripheral blood samples. To link TCRbeta repertoire diversity to the local molecular phenotype, the approximately 24 tumor region samples were profiled with Agilent mRNA microarrays. Repertoires from technical replicates were highly reproducible, with mean shared-clone rates approximately 0.9 and correlation coefficients above 0.98.

Broader findings and caveats from the paper: Only the TCR beta chain was sequenced, which likely underestimates true repertoire diversity because unpaired alpha chains were not captured. Comparison of CD4+ and CD8+ T cell repertoires was precluded by the use of bulk unsorted samples. Compared with blood, tumors had a significantly larger share of the repertoire taken up by the top 250 clones (p = 0.039). Repertoire overlap was found to be higher between tumor regions (mean approximately 35%) than between tumor-adjacent (roughly 17%) or tumor-blood (approximately 15%) pairs, consistent with antigen-driven expansion. Just about 8-25% of top clones turned up in all five regions of a tumor, which suggests spatial heterogeneity among tumor-infiltrating T cells. Only 4 or 5 patients were included in the study, and the authors note that the findings should be validated in a larger study.

TCRbeta-specific cDNA was reverse-transcribed from 500 ng total RNA using a constant-region primer and ProtoScript II reverse transcriptase. TCRbeta libraries were built with three nested multiplex PCR rounds, a slightly modified ARM-PCR procedure. A final 25-cycle PCR with Deep VentR polymerase added sample barcodes and Illumina adapters. Before sequencing, amplicons of 200-500 bp were gel-purified using a QIAquick gel extraction kit. The TCRbeta amplicons were sequenced with 250-bp paired-end reads on an Illumina HiSeq 2500. Per the source publication's procedure: Reads were quality-trimmed with Trimmomatic v0.33, and paired reads were merged with FLASH v1.2.11 to recover full CDR3 sequences. MiGEC v1.2.1b assigned V, D and J germline segments to the rearranged TCRbeta sequences. Clonotype statistics and Shannon-Wiener diversity indices were computed with VDJtools v1.0.0. To reduce sampling bias, subsequent analyses other than the diversity analysis used only the 250 most abundant clonotypes in each sample. TCRdb reworked the public reads: Q25 trimming with fastp, MiXCR clone assembly, productive beta chains retained. One record per CDR3 amino acid sequence lists the most common genes and DNA. TCRdb, not the original authors, processed these V and J calls. The sample profile shows 55,000 to 65,000 distinct CDR3 sequences; about two thirds of them were found once. Together, the top ten hold around 60% of the sample.

Without any cell sorting, total RNA and DNA were extracted together from around 18-30 mg of bulk tissue using the AllPrep DNA/RNA mini kit. Surgical resection was performed in China between 2015 and early 2016 on about 5 patients with histopathologically diagnosed primary liver carcinoma. At the time of sampling, the patients were treatment-naive and had chronic HBV infection. Five spatially separated regions were sampled per tumor: superior, inferior, left-lateral and right-lateral poles, plus the tumor centre. Histology showed that every tumor sample contained more than 80% viable tumor cells. Fresh tumor and adjacent tissue pieces were bisected, with one half stored in RNAlater at -80 degrees C and the other half sent for histology. What was sequenced was liver tumor tissue from sampling region 2. This sample's cell subset or site label indicates: tumor region T2, inferior pole. The receptor's source is a man aged 35 to 55 with primary liver carcinoma and hepatitis B virus infection.

The CDR3 in this case is CASSPEPAGDYNEQFF. The DNA sequence is given as TGTGCCAGCAGCCCTGAACCAGCGGGCGACTACAATGAGCAGTTCTTC. The rearrangement joined TRBV11-1 to TRBJ2-1; TRBD2 is a weak D gene call, 6 bases matching. From the germline V gene (reference sequence), CDR1 is SGHAT and CDR2 is FQDESV. The V end loses 5 bases and the J end loses 3 bases, and a stretch of 17 bases separates them. Measured from the cysteine to the phenylalanine, the CDR3 is 16 residues long. Only the CDR3 region is kept as DNA, spanning 48 bases read in frame from base 1. Extended through the reference TRBV11-1 and TRBJ2-1 proteins, this CDR3 yields the full variable domain: EAEVAQSPRYKITEKSQAVAFWCDPISGHATLYWYRQILGQGPELLVQFQDESVVDDSQLPKDRFSAERLKGVDSTLKIQPAELGDSAMYLCASSPEPAGDYNEQFFGPGTRLTVL.